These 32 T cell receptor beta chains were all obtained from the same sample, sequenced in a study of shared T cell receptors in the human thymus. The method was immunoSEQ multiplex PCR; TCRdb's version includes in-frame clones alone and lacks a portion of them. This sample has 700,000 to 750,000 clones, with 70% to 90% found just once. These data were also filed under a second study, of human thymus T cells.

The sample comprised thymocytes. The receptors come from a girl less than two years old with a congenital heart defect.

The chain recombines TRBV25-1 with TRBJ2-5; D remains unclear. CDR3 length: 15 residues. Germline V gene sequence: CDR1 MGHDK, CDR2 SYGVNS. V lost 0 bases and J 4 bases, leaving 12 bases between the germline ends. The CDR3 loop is CASSEYTRAGETQYF. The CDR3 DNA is TGTGCCAGCAGTGAATATACGAGAGCTGGAGAGACCCAGTACTTC.

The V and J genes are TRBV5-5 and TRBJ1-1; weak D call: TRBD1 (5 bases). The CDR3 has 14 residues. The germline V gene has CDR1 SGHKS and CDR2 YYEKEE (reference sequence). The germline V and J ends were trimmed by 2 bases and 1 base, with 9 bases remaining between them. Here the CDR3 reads CASSFVQGNTEAFF. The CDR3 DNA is TGTGCCAGCAGCTTTGTTCAGGGGAACACTGAAGCTTTCTTT. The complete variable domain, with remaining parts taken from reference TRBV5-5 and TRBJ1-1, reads DAGVTQSPTHLIKTRGQQVTLRCSPISGHKSVSWYQQVLGQGPQFIFQYYEKEERGRGNFPDRFSARQFPNYSSELNVNALLLGDSALYLCASSFVQGNTEAFFGQGTRLTVV.

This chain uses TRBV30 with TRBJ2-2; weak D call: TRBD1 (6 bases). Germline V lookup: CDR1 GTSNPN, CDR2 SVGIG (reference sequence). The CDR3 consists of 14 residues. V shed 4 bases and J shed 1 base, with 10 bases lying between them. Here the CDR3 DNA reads TGTGCCTGGACACAGGGAGTGAACACCGGGGAGCTGTTTTTT. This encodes CAWTQGVNTGELFF.

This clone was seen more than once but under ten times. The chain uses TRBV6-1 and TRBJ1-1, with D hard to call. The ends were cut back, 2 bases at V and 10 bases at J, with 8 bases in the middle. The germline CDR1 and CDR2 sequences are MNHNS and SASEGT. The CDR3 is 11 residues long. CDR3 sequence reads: CASSERRRAFF. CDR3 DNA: TGTGCCAGCAGTGAACGGCGGAGAGCTTTCTTT.

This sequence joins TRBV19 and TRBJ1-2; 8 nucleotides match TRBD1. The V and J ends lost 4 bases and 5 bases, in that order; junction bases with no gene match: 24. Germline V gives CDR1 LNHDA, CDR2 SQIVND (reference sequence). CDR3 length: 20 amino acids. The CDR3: CASSNKLYRTGHLFLYGYTF. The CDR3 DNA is TGTGCCAGTAGTAATAAGTTATATAGGACAGGGCATCTGTTTTTGTATGGCTACACCTTC.

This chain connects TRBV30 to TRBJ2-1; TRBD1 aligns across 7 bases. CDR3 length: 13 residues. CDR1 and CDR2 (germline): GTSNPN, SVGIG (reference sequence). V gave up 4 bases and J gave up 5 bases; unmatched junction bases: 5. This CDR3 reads CAWKGQEHNEQFF. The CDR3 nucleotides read TGTGCCTGGAAAGGACAGGAACACAATGAGCAGTTCTTC.

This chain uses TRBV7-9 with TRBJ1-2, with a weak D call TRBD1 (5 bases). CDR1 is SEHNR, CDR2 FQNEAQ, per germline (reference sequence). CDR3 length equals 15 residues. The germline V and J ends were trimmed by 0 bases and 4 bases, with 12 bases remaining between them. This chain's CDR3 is CASSLAGLRAYGYTF. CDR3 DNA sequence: TGTGCCAGCAGCTTAGCGGGACTTAGGGCCTATGGCTACACCTTC.

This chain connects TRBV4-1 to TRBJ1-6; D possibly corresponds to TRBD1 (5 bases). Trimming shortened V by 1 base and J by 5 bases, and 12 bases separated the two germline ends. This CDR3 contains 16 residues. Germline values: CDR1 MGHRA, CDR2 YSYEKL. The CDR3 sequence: CASSQGLEQDNSPLHF. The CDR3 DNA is TGCGCCAGCAGCCAAGGGTTGGAACAGGATAATTCACCCCTCCACTTT.

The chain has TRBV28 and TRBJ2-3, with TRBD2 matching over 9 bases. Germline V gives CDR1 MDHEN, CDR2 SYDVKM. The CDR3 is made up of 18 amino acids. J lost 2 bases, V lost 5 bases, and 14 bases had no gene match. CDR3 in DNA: TGTGCCAGCAGTCCCGTAGCGGGGGAGCCGAACCCCACAGATACGCAGTATTTT. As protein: CASSPVAGEPNPTDTQYF. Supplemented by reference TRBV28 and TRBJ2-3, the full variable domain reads DVKVTQSSRYLVKRTGEKVFLECVQDMDHENMFWYRQDPGLGLRLIYFSYDVKMKEKGDIPEGYSVSREKKERFSLILESASTNQTSMYLCASSPVAGEPNPTDTQYFGPGTRLTVL.

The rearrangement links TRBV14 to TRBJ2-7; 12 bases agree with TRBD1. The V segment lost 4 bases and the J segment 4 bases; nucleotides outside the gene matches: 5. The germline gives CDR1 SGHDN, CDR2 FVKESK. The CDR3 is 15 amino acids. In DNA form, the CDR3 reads TGTGCCAGCAGCCCTCGGGACAGGGGGCGGTACGAGCAGTACTTC. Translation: CASSPRDRGRYEQYF. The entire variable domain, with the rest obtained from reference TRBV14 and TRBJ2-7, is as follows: EAGVTQFPSHSVIEKGQTVTLRCDPISGHDNLYWYRRVMGKEIKFLLHFVKESKQDESGMPNNRFLAERTGGTYSTLKVQPAELEDSGVYFCASSPRDRGRYEQYFGPGTRLTVT.

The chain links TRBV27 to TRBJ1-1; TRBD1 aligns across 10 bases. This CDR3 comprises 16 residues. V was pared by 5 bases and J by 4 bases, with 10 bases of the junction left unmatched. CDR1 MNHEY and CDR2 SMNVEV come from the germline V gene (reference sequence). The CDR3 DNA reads TGTGCCAGCAGTCTACTCCGACAGGGGGCGGGCACTGAAGCTTTCTTT. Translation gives CASSLLRQGAGTEAFF.

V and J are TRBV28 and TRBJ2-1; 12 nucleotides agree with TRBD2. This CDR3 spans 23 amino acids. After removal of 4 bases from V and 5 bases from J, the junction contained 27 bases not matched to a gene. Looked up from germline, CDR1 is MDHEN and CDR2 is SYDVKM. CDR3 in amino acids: CASSSDRPPLAGGQGGFHNEQFF. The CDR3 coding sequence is TGTGCCAGCAGTTCCGACCGCCCCCCTCTAGCGGGGGGGCAGGGGGGGTTCCACAATGAGCAGTTCTTC.

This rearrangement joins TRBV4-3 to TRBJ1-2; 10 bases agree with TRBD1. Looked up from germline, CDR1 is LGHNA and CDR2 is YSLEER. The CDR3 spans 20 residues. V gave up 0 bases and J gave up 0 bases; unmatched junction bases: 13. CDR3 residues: CASSQDMPPGQGWTNYGYTF. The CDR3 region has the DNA TGCGCCAGCAGCCAAGATATGCCTCCGGGACAGGGGTGGACTAACTATGGCTACACCTTC.

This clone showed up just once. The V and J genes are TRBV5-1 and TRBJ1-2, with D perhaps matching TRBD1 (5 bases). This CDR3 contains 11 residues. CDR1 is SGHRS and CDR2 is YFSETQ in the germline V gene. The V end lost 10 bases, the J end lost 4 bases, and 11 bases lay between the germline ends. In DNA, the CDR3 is TGCGCCGGAGGGGACCTCTATGGCTACACCTTC. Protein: CAGGDLYGYTF. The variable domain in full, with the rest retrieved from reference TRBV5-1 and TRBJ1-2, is KAGVTQTPRYLIKTRGQQVTLSCSPISGHRSVSWYQQTPGQGLQFLFEYFSETQRNKGNFPGRFSGRQFSNSRSEMNVSTLELGDSALYLCAGGDLYGYTFGSGTRLTVV.

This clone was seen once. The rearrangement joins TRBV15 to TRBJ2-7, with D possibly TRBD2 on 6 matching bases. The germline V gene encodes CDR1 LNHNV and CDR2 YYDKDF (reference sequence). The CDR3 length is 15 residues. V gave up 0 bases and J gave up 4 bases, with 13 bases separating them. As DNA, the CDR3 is TGTGCCACCAGCAGAGATCAGAGGAGGGCGTACGAGCAGTACTTC. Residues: CATSRDQRRAYEQYF.

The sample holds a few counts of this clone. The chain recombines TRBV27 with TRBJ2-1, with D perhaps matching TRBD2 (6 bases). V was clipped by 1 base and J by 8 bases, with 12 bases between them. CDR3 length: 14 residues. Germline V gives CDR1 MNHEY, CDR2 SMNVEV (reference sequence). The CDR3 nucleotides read TGTGCCAGCAGTTTATGCGGGAATGGCGATGAGCAGTTCTTC. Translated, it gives CASSLCGNGDEQFF.

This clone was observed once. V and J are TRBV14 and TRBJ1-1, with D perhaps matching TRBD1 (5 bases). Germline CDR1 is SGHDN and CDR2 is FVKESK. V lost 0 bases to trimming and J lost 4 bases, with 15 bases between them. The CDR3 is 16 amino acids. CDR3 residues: CASSQESWSGGTEAFF. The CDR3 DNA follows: TGTGCCAGCAGCCAAGAGTCGTGGTCCGGGGGCACTGAAGCTTTCTTT.

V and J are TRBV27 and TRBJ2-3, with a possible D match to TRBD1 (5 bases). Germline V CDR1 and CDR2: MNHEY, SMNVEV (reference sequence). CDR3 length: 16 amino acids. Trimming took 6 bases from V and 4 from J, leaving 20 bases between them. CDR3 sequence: CASSSRQNHGPDTQYF. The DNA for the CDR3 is TGTGCCAGCAGCAGTCGACAGAACCATGGCCCAGATACGCAGTATTTT.

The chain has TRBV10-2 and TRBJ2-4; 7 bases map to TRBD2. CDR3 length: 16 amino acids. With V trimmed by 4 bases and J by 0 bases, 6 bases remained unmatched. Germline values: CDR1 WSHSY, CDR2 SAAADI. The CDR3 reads CASSGGAGLAKNIQYF. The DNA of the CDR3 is TGCGCCAGCAGTGGGGGAGCGGGACTAGCCAAAAACATTCAGTACTTC.

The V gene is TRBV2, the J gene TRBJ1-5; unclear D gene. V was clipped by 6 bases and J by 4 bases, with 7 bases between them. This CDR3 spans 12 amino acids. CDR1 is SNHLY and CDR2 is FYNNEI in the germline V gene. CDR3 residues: CASSLQNQPQHF. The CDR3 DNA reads TGTGCCAGCAGCCTACAGAATCAGCCCCAGCATTTT.

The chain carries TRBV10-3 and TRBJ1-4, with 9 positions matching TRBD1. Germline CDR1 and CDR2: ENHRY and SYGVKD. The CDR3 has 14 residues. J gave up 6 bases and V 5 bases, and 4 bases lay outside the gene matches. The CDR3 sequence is CAISPGQGDEKLFF. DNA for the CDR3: TGTGCCATCAGTCCGGGACAGGGCGATGAAAAACTGTTTTTT.

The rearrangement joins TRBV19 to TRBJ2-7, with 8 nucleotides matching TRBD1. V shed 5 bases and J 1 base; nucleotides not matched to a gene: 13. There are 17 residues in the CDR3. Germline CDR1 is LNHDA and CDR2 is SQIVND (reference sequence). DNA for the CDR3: TGTGCCAGTAGTCCATGGCCCTCGACAGGGGAATCCTACGAGCAGTACTTC. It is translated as CASSPWPSTGESYEQYF.

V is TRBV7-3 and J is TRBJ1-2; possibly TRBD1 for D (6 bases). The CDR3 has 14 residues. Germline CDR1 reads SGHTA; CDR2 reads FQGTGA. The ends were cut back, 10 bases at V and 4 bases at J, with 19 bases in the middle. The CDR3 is CAIASRGSSYGYTF. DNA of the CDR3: TGTGCCATCGCAAGCAGGGGTAGCAGCTATGGCTACACCTTC.

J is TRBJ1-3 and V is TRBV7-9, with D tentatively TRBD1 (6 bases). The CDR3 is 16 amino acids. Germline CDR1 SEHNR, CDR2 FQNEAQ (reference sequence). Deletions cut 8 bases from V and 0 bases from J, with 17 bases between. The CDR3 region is CASGGVMESSGNTIYF. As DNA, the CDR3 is TGTGCCAGCGGGGGCGTCATGGAAAGCTCTGGAAACACCATATATTTT.

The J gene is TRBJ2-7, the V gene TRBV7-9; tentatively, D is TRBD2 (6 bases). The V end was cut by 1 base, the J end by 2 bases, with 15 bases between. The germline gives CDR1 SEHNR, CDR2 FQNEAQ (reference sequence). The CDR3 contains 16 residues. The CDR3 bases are TGTGCCAGCAGCTTAGTTTCGCGGGGATTCCCCTACGAGCAGTACTTC. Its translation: CASSLVSRGFPYEQYF.

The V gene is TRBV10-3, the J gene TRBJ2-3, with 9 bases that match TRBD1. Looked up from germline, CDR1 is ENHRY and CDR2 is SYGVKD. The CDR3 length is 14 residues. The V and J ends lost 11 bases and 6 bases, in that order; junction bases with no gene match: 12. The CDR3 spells CASRAGQGLDTQYF. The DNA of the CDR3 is TGTGCCTCGCGGGCGGGACAGGGCTTGGATACGCAGTATTTT.

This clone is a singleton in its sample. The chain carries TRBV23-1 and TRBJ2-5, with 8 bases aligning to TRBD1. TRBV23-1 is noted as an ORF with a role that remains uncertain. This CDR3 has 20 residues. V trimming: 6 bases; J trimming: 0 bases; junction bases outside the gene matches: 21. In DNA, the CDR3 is TGCGCCAGCAGGTTCTCGGACAGGGCCCTTACTTCAACGTACCAAGAGACCCAGTACTTC. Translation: CASRFSDRALTSTYQETQYF.

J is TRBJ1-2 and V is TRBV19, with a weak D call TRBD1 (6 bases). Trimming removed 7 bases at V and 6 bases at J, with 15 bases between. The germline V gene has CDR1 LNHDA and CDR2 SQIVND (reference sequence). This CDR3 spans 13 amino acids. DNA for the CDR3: TGTGCCAGTACCCCCACAGGGAAGGATGGCTACACCTTC. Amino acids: CASTPTGKDGYTF.

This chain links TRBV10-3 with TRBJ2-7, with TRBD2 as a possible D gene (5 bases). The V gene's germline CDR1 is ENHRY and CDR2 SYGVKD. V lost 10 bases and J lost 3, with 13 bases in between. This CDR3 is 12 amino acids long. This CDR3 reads CATLGVGYEQYF. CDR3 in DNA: TGTGCCACCCTGGGAGTGGGCTACGAGCAGTACTTC.

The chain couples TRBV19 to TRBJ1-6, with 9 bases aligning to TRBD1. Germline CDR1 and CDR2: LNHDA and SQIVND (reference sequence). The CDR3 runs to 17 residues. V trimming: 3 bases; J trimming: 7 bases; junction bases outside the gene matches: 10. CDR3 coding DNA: TGTGCCAGTAGTATTGGAGCTCAAGGACAGGGGAATTCACCCCTCCACTTT. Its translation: CASSIGAQGQGNSPLHF.

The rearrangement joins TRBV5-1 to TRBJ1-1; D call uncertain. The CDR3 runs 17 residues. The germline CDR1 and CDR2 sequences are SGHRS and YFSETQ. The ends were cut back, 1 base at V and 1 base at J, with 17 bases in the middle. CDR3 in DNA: TGCGCCAGCAGCTTGCGCTCCCCGGGAGGCGGGAACACTGAAGCTTTCTTT. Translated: CASSLRSPGGGNTEAFF. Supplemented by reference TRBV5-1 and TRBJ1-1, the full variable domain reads KAGVTQTPRYLIKTRGQQVTLSCSPISGHRSVSWYQQTPGQGLQFLFEYFSETQRNKGNFPGRFSGRQFSNSRSEMNVSTLELGDSALYLCASSLRSPGGGNTEAFFGQGTRLTVV.

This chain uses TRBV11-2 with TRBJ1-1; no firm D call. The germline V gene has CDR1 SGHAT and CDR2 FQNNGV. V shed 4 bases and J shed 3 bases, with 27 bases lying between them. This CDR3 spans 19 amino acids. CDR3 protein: CASSSRLVFRGGLHTEAFF. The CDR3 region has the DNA TGTGCCAGCAGCTCCCGACTGGTCTTTCGGGGTGGGTTGCACACTGAAGCTTTCTTT.